The sequence of this TCR beta chain was determined in a study of cytomegalovirus exposure and HLA in healthy donors. Study-wide results and caveats: High sensitivity and specificity were reportedly achieved when the classifier diagnosed cytomegalovirus status.

The germline V gene encodes CDR1 GTSNPN and CDR2 SVGIG (reference sequence). V was trimmed by 8 bases and J by 0 bases, leaving 10 bases between them. This CDR3 has 12 amino acids. On this clone itself: Its target is unknown.

The data were produced by immunoSEQ multiplex PCR, yet TCRdb's version contains in-frame clones alone and is incomplete. The table lists some 230,000 clones, about nine tenths of them singletons. The sample consisted of PBMCs. The sequence was collected from a woman aged 18-29 years in good health and CMV-seronegative. This chain uses TRBV30 with TRBJ1-1; D is possibly TRBD1 (6 bases). CDR3 in amino acids: CALQGMNTEAFF. The CDR3 coding sequence is TGTGCCCTCCAGGGGATGAACACTGAAGCTTTCTTT.